What follows are 28 T cell receptor beta chains derived from one specimen sequenced in a study of memory CD4+ T cells and cytomegalovirus serostatus. Produced via immunoSEQ multiplex PCR; TCRdb's table is partial and in-frame only. In the table there are under 45,000 clones, roughly 79% of which are singletons. Single viable CD3+CD4+CD8-CD45RO+ cells were sorted as the memory CD4+ T cells. Input material: memory CD4+ T cells from blood. Receptor source: an adult in good health and CMV-seronegative.

The V and J genes are TRBV5-6 and TRBJ1-2; weak D call: TRBD1 (5 bases). Trimming took off 4 bases at V and 3 bases at J, with 22 bases between the two ends. Germline V gene data show CDR1 as SGHDT and CDR2 as YYEEEE. This CDR3 has 17 residues. CDR3 sequence reads: CASSRPVARGIDYGYTF. Here the CDR3 DNA reads TGTGCCAGCAGCCGCCCAGTGGCGCGGGGGATAGACTATGGCTACACCTTC.

This clone was detected once. This chain uses TRBV29-1 with TRBJ1-3; D possibly corresponds to TRBD1 (5 bases). V lost 4 bases and J lost 3, with 10 bases in between. CDR3 length: 13 residues. Germline CDR1 reads SQVTM; CDR2 reads ANQGSEA. The CDR3 protein is CSVAREGGNTIYF. The CDR3 DNA reads as TGCAGCGTTGCCAGGGAAGGTGGAAACACCATATATTTT.

The chain recombines TRBV5-1 with TRBJ2-3; the D is unclear. The CDR3 runs to 14 residues. CDR1 is SGHRS and CDR2 is YFSETQ in the germline V gene. Trimming pared 5 bases from V and 0 bases from J, leaving 10 bases between. Here the CDR3 reads CASRAGPSTDTQYF. The CDR3, as DNA: TGCGCCAGCAGGGCCGGGCCTAGCACAGATACGCAGTATTTT.

The V gene is TRBV30, the J gene TRBJ2-1; TRBD2 agrees at 7 bases. The CDR3 loop spans 16 amino acids. Per the germline V gene, CDR1 is GTSNPN and CDR2 is SVGIG (reference sequence). The V and J ends lost 2 bases and 2 bases, in that order; junction bases with no gene match: 9. CDR3: CAWSHLGGGTYNEQFF. DNA for the CDR3: TGTGCCTGGAGTCACCTCGGCGGGGGAACCTACAATGAGCAGTTCTTC.

Points on this clone: The DNA is left out, because the CDR3 cannot be placed on it with certainty; the CDR3 is given as TCRdb lists it. The genes are TRBV11-2 and TRBJ2-7; the listed D gene, TRBD2, was not tested against the DNA. In germline, CDR1 is SGHAT, CDR2 FQNNGV. The CDR3 adds up to 18 amino acids, both ends counted. CDR3 sequence reads: CASSPEGGVLAQDYEQYF.

The chain uses TRBV5-1 and TRBJ2-5; 11 bases are shared with TRBD2. Germline V gives CDR1 SGHRS, CDR2 YFSETQ. V shed 4 bases and J 5 bases; nucleotides not matched to a gene: 7. The CDR3 has 15 amino acids. The CDR3 bases are TGCGCCAGCAGCCTTAGCGGGGGGGCTTCCGAGACCCAGTACTTC. This codes for CASSLSGGASETQYF.

A few counts support this clone. The DNA for the CDR3 is TGTGCCAGCAGCTTTAACAGGGCACTCACTGAAGCTTTCTTT. Its protein is CASSFNRALTEAFF. V gene TRBV5-6 combines with J gene TRBJ1-1; D may be TRBD1 (6 bases). The ends were cut back, 2 bases at V and 4 bases at J, with 12 bases in the middle. CDR1 is SGHDT and CDR2 is YYEEEE in the germline V gene. This CDR3 region has 14 residues. Based on the CDR3 plus reference TRBV5-6 and TRBJ1-1, the full variable domain is DAGVTQSPTHLIKTRGQQVTLRCSPKSGHDTVSWYQQALGQGPQFIFQYYEEEERQRGNFPDRFSGHQFPNYSSELNVNALLLGDSALYLCASSFNRALTEAFFGQGTRLTVV.

V usage is TRBV5-1 and J usage is TRBJ2-2; D perhaps matches TRBD1 (5 bases). The CDR3 totals 18 residues. Between the trimmed V and J ends, which lost 4 bases and 4 bases, there was a span of 23 bases. Germline CDR1 reads SGHRS; CDR2 reads YFSETQ. CDR3: CASSPNRHQLTVTGELFF. The CDR3 DNA reads TGCGCCAGCAGCCCGAACAGGCACCAACTCACCGTCACCGGGGAGCTGTTTTTT.

The rearrangement joins TRBV7-2 to TRBJ2-5, with D perhaps matching TRBD1 or TRBD2 (6 bases each). V dropped 5 bases and J dropped 5 bases, with 18 bases sitting between them. This CDR3 is built from 15 residues. Per the germline V gene, CDR1 is SGHTA and CDR2 is FQGNSA. The CDR3, as DNA: TGTGCCAGCAGCCGGGGGCCGACGGGCTCCGAGACCCAGTACTTC. The encoded protein is CASSRGPTGSETQYF.

The table lists this clone with a few counts. The chain couples TRBV7-2 to TRBJ1-1; no reliable D call. CDR1 SGHTA and CDR2 FQGNSA come from the germline V gene. V lost 2 bases and J lost 5, with 12 bases in between. The CDR3 has 14 amino acids. The CDR3: CASSLLWGKTEAFF. The CDR3 DNA is TGTGCCAGCAGCTTACTCTGGGGAAAGACTGAAGCTTTCTTT.

The rearrangement joins TRBV14 to TRBJ2-5, with D possibly TRBD1 on 6 matching bases. This CDR3 contains 15 residues. CDR1 and CDR2 from the germline V gene are SGHDN and FVKESK. Trimming stripped 4 bases from V and 7 bases from J, with 19 bases between. The CDR3: CASSPFGDIHRTQYF. In DNA form, the CDR3 reads TGTGCCAGCAGCCCCTTCGGGGACATCCACAGGACCCAGTACTTC.

This chain connects TRBV19 to TRBJ2-7; D is perhaps TRBD1 or TRBD2 (5 bases each). Germline CDR1 reads LNHDA; CDR2 reads SQIVND (reference sequence). The CDR3 has 13 amino acids. V was cut by 8 bases and J by 4 bases, with 15 bases left in between. The CDR3 nucleotides are TGTGCCAGTGGGGACGCCAAAGGGTACGAGCAGTACTTC. It is translated as CASGDAKGYEQYF.

DNA of the CDR3: TGTGCTAGTGGTTTCCTGGCAGGACAGATGAACACTGAAGCTTTCTTT. Residues: CASGFLAGQMNTEAFF. The chain couples TRBV12-5 to TRBJ1-1; possibly TRBD1 for D (6 bases). CDR1 is LGHNT, CDR2 FRNRAP, per germline. The CDR3 runs to 16 residues. The ends were cut back, 3 bases at V and 0 bases at J, with 14 bases in the middle.

The chain couples TRBV11-2 to TRBJ1-1, with TRBD1 matching over 7 bases. The V segment lost 2 bases and the J segment 5 bases; nucleotides outside the gene matches: 5. The CDR3 sequence is 14 residues long. CDR1 is SGHAT, CDR2 FQNNGV, per germline. CDR3 DNA: TGTGCCAGCAGCTTAACAGGGGTGAGGACTGAAGCTTTCTTT. This gives the protein CASSLTGVRTEAFF. The variable domain in full, completed from reference TRBV11-2 and TRBJ1-1, reads EAGVAQSPRYKIIEKRQSVAFWCNPISGHATLYWYQQILGQGPKLLIQFQNNGVVDDSQLPKDRFSAERLKGVDSTLKIQPAKLEDSAVYLCASSLTGVRTEAFFGQGTRLTVV.

J is TRBJ1-2 and V is TRBV19, with 9 bases lining up with TRBD1. J lost 8 bases, V lost 5 bases, and 15 bases had no gene match. Germline loops: CDR1 LNHDA, CDR2 SQIVND (reference sequence). The CDR3 covers 16 residues. The CDR3 reads CASSVTGGARHGGYTF. CDR3 bases: TGTGCCAGTAGTGTTACAGGGGGCGCGAGACACGGCGGCTACACCTTC.

CDR3 nucleotides: TGTGCCAGCAGCCCCCCGGGGTGGGGGTCTGGGGCCAACGTCCTGACTTTC. Amino acid sequence: CASSPPGWGSGANVLTF. V gene TRBV5-6 combines with J gene TRBJ2-6; D tentatively fits TRBD1 or TRBD2 (5 bases each). Germline values: CDR1 SGHDT, CDR2 YYEEEE. The CDR3 sequence is 17 residues long. V was cut by 4 bases and J by 1 base, with 15 bases left in between.

The V gene is TRBV18, the J gene TRBJ1-5, with D tentatively TRBD1 (6 bases). Germline CDR1 and CDR2: KGHSH and LQKENI. The CDR3 covers 16 residues. With 2 bases removed from V and 0 bases from J, the gap between germline ends came to 11 bases. CDR3 region: CASSPYGGYSNQPQHF. The CDR3 DNA is TGTGCCAGCTCACCATACGGGGGCTATAGCAATCAGCCCCAGCATTTT.

V and J are TRBV20-1 and TRBJ2-3; D ambiguous. V lost 2 bases and J lost 5, with 5 bases in between. CDR3 length: 11 amino acids. Germline V CDR1 and CDR2: DFQATT, SNEGSKA (reference sequence). The DNA of the CDR3 is TGCAGTGCTAGAAATAAAGATACGCAGTATTTT. This translates into CSARNKDTQYF.

The V and J genes are TRBV5-4 and TRBJ2-3, with D maybe TRBD1 (5 bases). The CDR3 extends over 14 amino acids. V was clipped by 4 bases and J by 4 bases, with 13 bases between them. Germline V gives CDR1 SGHNT, CDR2 YYREEE (reference sequence). The CDR3 reads CASSRIEGADTQYF. CDR3 coding DNA: TGTGCCAGCAGCCGTATAGAAGGGGCAGATACGCAGTATTTT.

J is TRBJ2-7 and V is TRBV5-5; no definite D call. CDR3 length: 13 residues. Per the germline V gene, CDR1 is SGHKS and CDR2 is YYEKEE (reference sequence). Trimming removed 1 base at V and 7 bases at J, with 12 bases between. The CDR3 DNA reads as TGTGCCAGCAGCTTGAACGGCCTCGGTGAGCAGTACTTC. Its translation is CASSLNGLGEQYF.

This chain connects TRBV14 to TRBJ2-7; D gene ambiguous. V lost 4 bases and J lost 6, with 34 bases in between. Looked up from germline, CDR1 is SGHDN and CDR2 is FVKESK. The CDR3 has 20 residues. CDR3 coding DNA: TGTGCCAGCAGCCTACTTTTTTCTCTGGCCGGCCCGAACCGCCCCGTCGAGCAGTACTTC. Its protein product is CASSLLFSLAGPNRPVEQYF.

The CDR3 here is CSVELWGYDEQYF. The CDR3 DNA reads as TGCAGCGTTGAATTATGGGGGTACGACGAGCAGTACTTC. This rearrangement joins TRBV29-1 to TRBJ2-7; the D gene could be TRBD1 or TRBD2 (5 bases each). Trimming cost V 2 bases and J 5 bases, with 13 bases left between them. Germline CDR1 reads SQVTM; CDR2 reads ANQGSEA. This CDR3 region has 13 residues.

V usage is TRBV5-6 and J usage is TRBJ2-2, with 10 bases lining up with TRBD1. Germline trimming cut 2 bases from V and 5 bases from J; bases unmatched to any gene: 3. Germline lookup yields CDR1 SGHDT and CDR2 YYEEEE. The CDR3 is 15 residues long. CDR3 in amino acids: CASSFGTGETGELFF. In DNA, the CDR3 is TGTGCCAGCAGCTTCGGGACAGGGGAGACCGGGGAGCTGTTTTTT.

The rearrangement links TRBV29-1 to TRBJ2-3; TRBD2 matches 9 bases. Germline V lookup: CDR1 SQVTM, CDR2 ANQGSEA. CDR3 length equals 13 residues. J lost 11 bases, V lost 1 base, and 7 bases had no gene match. CDR3 in amino acids: CSVEVNQAGGQYF. CDR3 nucleotide sequence: TGCAGCGTTGAAGTTAACCAAGCGGGGGGGCAGTATTTT.

The chain couples TRBV28 to TRBJ2-4, with D unresolved. CDR1 MDHEN and CDR2 SYDVKM come from the germline V gene. The CDR3 is 12 residues long. V dropped 6 bases and J dropped 7 bases, with 10 bases sitting between them. CDR3 sequence (DNA): TGTGCCAGCAGCCAAGGAGTGAACATTCAGTACTTC. It codes for CASSQGVNIQYF.

The chain employs TRBV15 and TRBJ2-7, with TRBD1 identical over 9 bases. This CDR3 region has 15 residues. The J segment lost 6 bases and the V segment lost 1 base, leaving 7 bases of the junction unmatched. The germline V gene encodes CDR1 LNHNV and CDR2 YYDKDF (reference sequence). This CDR3 reads CATSRALTGGGEQYF. For the CDR3, the DNA is TGTGCCACCAGCAGAGCTCTGACAGGGGGGGGCGAGCAGTACTTC. Full variable domain (missing parts from reference TRBV15 and TRBJ2-7): DAMVIQNPRYQVTQFGKPVTLSCSQTLNHNVMYWYQQKSSQAPKLLFHYYDKDFNNEADTPDNFQSRRPNTSFCFLDIRSPGLGDTAMYLCATSRALTGGGEQYFGPGTRLTVT.

The rearrangement uses TRBV2 and TRBJ1-2, with 7 positions matching TRBD1. The CDR3 is 19 amino acids. The J segment lost 0 bases and the V segment lost 0 bases, leaving 13 bases of the junction unmatched. Germline CDR1 is SNHLY and CDR2 is FYNNEI. The CDR3 is CASSEAGFRQGPTNYGYTF. The CDR3 bases are TGTGCCAGCAGTGAAGCGGGTTTCCGACAGGGCCCAACTAACTATGGCTACACCTTC.

The chain carries TRBV7-6 and TRBJ1-2; D unresolved. The V end lost 2 bases, the J end lost 7 bases, and 11 bases lay between the germline ends. The length of the CDR3 is 13 residues. Germline-derived CDR1 and CDR2 are SGHVS and FNYEAQ. The CDR3 loop reads CASSLQYTGGYTF. CDR3 bases: TGTGCCAGCAGCTTACAATACACGGGTGGCTACACCTTC.